Each of the 20 T cell receptor beta chains below was sequenced from the same sample in a study of shared T cell receptors in the human thymus. The data were produced by immunoSEQ multiplex PCR, yet TCRdb's version contains in-frame clones alone and is incomplete. The sample comprises 540,000 or so clones, around 82% of which are singletons, and 0.013% rests with the top ten. The same data also went into a second study, on human thymus T cells.

Sequences were obtained from thymocytes. The receptor set was obtained from a boy under two years old with a congenital heart defect.

CDR3 amino acids: CASLTGRTYEQYF. The CDR3 DNA is TGTGCCAGCCTCACCGGGAGGACCTACGAGCAGTACTTC. The chain joins TRBV28 to TRBJ2-7; 7 bases are a match to TRBD2. CDR3 length equals 13 residues. Germline CDR1 MDHEN, CDR2 SYDVKM. Germline trimming cut 8 bases from V and 2 bases from J; bases unmatched to any gene: 6.

In its sample, this clone was seen once. The chain links TRBV25-1 to TRBJ2-1, with 7 bases that match TRBD2. Germline CDR1 and CDR2: MGHDK and SYGVNS. Trimming took 10 bases from V and 3 from J; bases not matched to a gene: 15. The CDR3 has 16 amino acids. The CDR3 region has the DNA TGTGCCACCCGGGGGGTTACGCCCTTTGGCTACAATGAGCAGTTCTTC. It codes for CATRGVTPFGYNEQFF. Full variable domain (missing parts from reference TRBV25-1 and TRBJ2-1): EADIYQTPRYLVIGTGKKITLECSQTMGHDKMYWYQQDPGMELHLIHYSYGVNSTEKGDLSSESTVSRIRTEHFPLTLESARPSHTSQYLCATRGVTPFGYNEQFFGPGTRLTVL.

V and J are TRBV30 and TRBJ2-5; TRBD2 agrees at 10 bases. The last part of the DNA fits TRBJ2-7 better; the J call may be wrong. The CDR3 has 13 residues. The germline CDR1 and CDR2 sequences are GTSNPN and SVGIG (reference sequence). The CDR3 is CAEGSGRDSEQYF. The CDR3 nucleotides are TGTGCCGAGGGGAGCGGGAGGGACTCCGAGCAGTACTTC.

This clone was found once. The chain links TRBV7-3 to TRBJ1-1, with TRBD1 matching 8 bases. The length of the CDR3 is 15 residues. The V segment lost 5 bases and the J segment 4 bases; nucleotides outside the gene matches: 9. Germline-derived CDR1 and CDR2 are SGHTA and FQGTGA. Here the CDR3 DNA reads TGTGCCAGCAGCCAAAACCAGGGGGCGCGCACTGAAGCTTTCTTT. This encodes CASSQNQGARTEAFF.

This chain uses TRBV4-1 with TRBJ2-7; TRBD2 aligns across 9 bases. V shed 0 bases, J shed 6 bases, and the junction held 9 bases outside the gene matches. The CDR3 length is 16 residues. Germline CDR1 reads MGHRA; CDR2 reads YSYEKL. The CDR3 sequence is CASSQEVRGRAGEQYF. The CDR3 DNA reads TGCGCCAGCAGCCAAGAGGTACGCGGGAGGGCCGGCGAGCAGTACTTC.

The rearrangement joins TRBV5-6 to TRBJ2-5; 7 positions agree with TRBD1. The CDR3 totals 13 residues. CDR1 is SGHDT and CDR2 is YYEEEE in the germline V gene. With V trimmed by 4 bases and J by 1 base, 1 base remained unmatched. The CDR3, as DNA: TGTGCCAGCAGCGGGACAGCCCAAGAGACCCAGTACTTC. Its protein product is CASSGTAQETQYF.

The rearrangement links TRBV6-5 to TRBJ2-6; D is ambiguous. Germline V gene lookup returns CDR1 MNHEY and CDR2 SVGAGI. CDR3 length: 16 amino acids. Deletions cut 4 bases from V and 0 bases from J, with 10 bases between. Here the CDR3 reads CASSFAVDSGANVLTF. For the CDR3, the DNA is TGTGCCAGCAGTTTTGCGGTGGACTCTGGGGCCAACGTCCTGACTTTC.

V is TRBV10-3 and J is TRBJ1-2; no firm D call. This CDR3 is 12 amino acids long. In germline, CDR1 is ENHRY, CDR2 SYGVKD. The V end lost 11 bases, the J end lost 4 bases, and 14 bases lay between the germline ends. The CDR3 nucleotides read TGTGCCGTCACGGTGGAGGGCTATGGCTACACCTTC. Translating it yields CAVTVEGYGYTF.

The gene calls are TRBV25-1 and TRBJ2-6, with TRBD1 identical over 7 bases. Per the germline V gene, CDR1 is MGHDK and CDR2 is SYGVNS. The CDR3 spans 18 residues. V was pared by 5 bases and J by 0 bases, with 10 bases of the junction left unmatched. As DNA, the CDR3 is TGTGCCAGCAGTTTACGGGACAGCCCTCCCTCTGGGGCCAACGTCCTGACTTTC. Translated: CASSLRDSPPSGANVLTF. The whole variable domain, remainder taken from reference TRBV25-1 and TRBJ2-6, is EADIYQTPRYLVIGTGKKITLECSQTMGHDKMYWYQQDPGMELHLIHYSYGVNSTEKGDLSSESTVSRIRTEHFPLTLESARPSHTSQYLCASSLRDSPPSGANVLTFGAGSRLTVL.

The CDR3 loop is CASSVACFAPPSYNEQFF. CDR3 DNA sequence: TGTGCCAGCAGCGTAGCCTGTTTTGCGCCCCCCTCCTACAATGAGCAGTTCTTC. V usage is TRBV9 and J usage is TRBJ2-1; no firm D call. V was trimmed by 0 bases and J by 0 bases, leaving 16 bases between them. Germline CDR1 reads SGDLS; CDR2 reads YYNGEE. The CDR3 runs to 18 residues.

The chain links TRBV4-3 to TRBJ2-1; 13 nucleotides agree with TRBD2. With V trimmed by 4 bases and J by 5 bases, 8 bases remained unmatched. This CDR3 has 17 residues. Per the germline V gene, CDR1 is LGHNA and CDR2 is YSLEER. The CDR3, as DNA: TGCGCCAGCAGCCCCCGGACTAGCGGGAGAGAGAACAATGAGCAGTTCTTC. Amino acids: CASSPRTSGRENNEQFF.

V gene TRBV2 combines with J gene TRBJ2-2; weak D call: TRBD1 (5 bases). Trimming shortened V by 3 bases and J by 6 bases, and 17 bases separated the two germline ends. The germline V gene has CDR1 SNHLY and CDR2 FYNNEI. The CDR3 consists of 16 residues. The CDR3 sequence is CASSDGRVKQAGELFF. CDR3 coding DNA: TGTGCCAGCAGTGACGGCAGGGTAAAGCAAGCCGGGGAGCTGTTTTTT.

The gene calls are TRBV27 and TRBJ1-5, with 7 bases fitting TRBD1. The CDR3 length is 14 residues. Germline-derived CDR1 and CDR2 are MNHEY and SMNVEV (reference sequence). V lost 6 bases, J lost 9 bases, and 11 bases stayed unmatched. The CDR3 DNA follows: TGTGCCAGCAGACCTCGACAGGGCGAGGCGCCCCAGCATTTT. Protein sequence: CASRPRQGEAPQHF.

The chain is built from TRBV5-8 and TRBJ2-5; 7 positions match TRBD1. CDR1 and CDR2 (germline): SGHTS, YDEGEE. V was pared by 4 bases and J by 2 bases, with 5 bases of the junction left unmatched. This CDR3 is 14 amino acids long. CDR3 residues: CASSTRDSQETQYF. The CDR3 bases are TGTGCCAGCAGCACCAGGGACAGTCAAGAGACCCAGTACTTC.

The V call is TRBV28, the J call TRBJ1-5, with a weak D call TRBD1 (5 bases). From germline, CDR1 is MDHEN and CDR2 SYDVKM. This CDR3 is 14 amino acids long. The V gene lost 6 bases and the J gene lost 4 bases, with 13 bases spanning the gap. CDR3 sequence reads: CASRSPGGNQPQHF. CDR3 sequence (DNA): TGTGCCAGCAGATCTCCCGGGGGGAATCAGCCCCAGCATTTT.

The CDR3 region has the DNA TGTGCCAGCAGTCCGCAGGGACATGGGCCGATACAAGAGACCCAGTACTTC. It encodes CASSPQGHGPIQETQYF. V is TRBV28 and J is TRBJ2-5; weak D call: TRBD1 (6 bases). The V gene lost 5 bases and the J gene lost 2 bases, with 21 bases spanning the gap. CDR3 size: 17 residues. Per germline, CDR1 MDHEN and CDR2 SYDVKM.

The V gene is TRBV6-5, the J gene TRBJ1-2, with 9 bases fitting TRBD1. The CDR3 is 16 amino acids. CDR1 is MNHEY, CDR2 SVGAGI, per germline. Trimming took 2 bases from V and 0 from J; bases not matched to a gene: 4. The CDR3 loop reads CASSYRGQGSNYGYTF. The DNA for the CDR3 is TGTGCCAGCAGTTACCGAGGACAGGGGTCTAACTATGGCTACACCTTC.

The V gene is TRBV6-1, the J gene TRBJ2-7; possibly TRBD1 for D (5 bases). V gave up 0 bases and J gave up 0 bases, with 15 bases separating them. The CDR3 totals 17 residues. Germline V gene lookup returns CDR1 MNHNS and CDR2 SASEGT. The CDR3 DNA is TGTGCCAGCAGTGAAGCGGGGCTACCGGGCGTCTCCTACGAGCAGTACTTC. Translation gives CASSEAGLPGVSYEQYF.

The CDR3 is CASSVTSGTEAEQFF. CDR3 DNA sequence: TGTGCCAGCAGCGTAACTAGCGGGACAGAGGCTGAGCAGTTCTTC. The rearrangement uses TRBV9 and TRBJ2-1; the match to TRBD2 covers 10 bases. The CDR3 spans 15 residues. CDR1 is SGDLS, CDR2 YYNGEE, per germline. V trimming: 1 base; J trimming: 9 bases; junction bases outside the gene matches: 7.

V and J are TRBV4-1 and TRBJ2-5; 8 nucleotides align to TRBD1. The CDR3 consists of 16 residues. Germline loops: CDR1 MGHRA, CDR2 YSYEKL. Trimming removed 1 base from V and 2 bases from J; junction bases left unmatched: 6. The CDR3 protein is CASSQAEGTGQETQYF. The DNA of the CDR3 is TGCGCCAGCAGCCAAGCGGAAGGGACAGGACAAGAGACCCAGTACTTC.